The 16 T cell receptor beta chains below come from one sample, sequenced in a study of T cells in Graves' hyperthyroidism and ophthalmopathy. Amplified TCR beta CDR3 regions came from RNA transcripts. A set of HTBI primers served as the primers for a first-round RT-PCR of the TCR CDR3. TCRdb redid the calling of the multiplex PCR reads with MiXCR, one entry per CDR3 protein. The profile shows about 300,000 distinct CDR3 sequences, roughly 15% of them singletons. The material sequenced was blood. The receptors here all came from a woman aged 25 to 45 with Graves' hyperthyroidism that later progressed to Graves' ophthalmopathy.

This clonotype was detected ten times or more. The chain couples TRBV16 to TRBJ1-5; D might be TRBD1 (5 bases). Looked up from germline, CDR1 is KGHSY and CDR2 is FQNENV. V was clipped by 4 bases and J by 1 base, with 8 bases between them. This CDR3 comprises 14 residues. CDR3 sequence reads: CASSRRQSNQPQHF. The DNA of the CDR3 is TGTGCCAGCAGCCGACGACAGAGCAATCAGCCCCAGCATTTT.

The rearrangement joins TRBV9 to TRBJ2-1; 8 positions agree with TRBD2. CDR3 length equals 17 residues. The germline V gene has CDR1 SGDLS and CDR2 YYNGEE. V lost 4 bases, J lost 1 base, and 10 bases stayed unmatched. CDR3 sequence reads: CASSPPPGLGSYNEQFF. CDR3 DNA: TGTGCCAGCAGCCCCCCGCCGGGACTAGGGTCCTACAATGAGCAGTTCTTC.

The chain combines TRBV29-1 with TRBJ2-5; 8 bases map to TRBD2. V lost 6 bases, J lost 4 bases, and 13 bases stayed unmatched. CDR1 is SQVTM, CDR2 ANQGSEA, per germline. This CDR3 is 15 amino acids long. CDR3 sequence (DNA): TGCAGCGTGTCCGCGGGAGGATTTGCGAGAGAGACCCAGTACTTC. Encoded protein: CSVSAGGFARETQYF. Looking up the rest from reference TRBV29-1 and TRBJ2-5 gives the full variable domain: SAVISQKPSRDICQRGTSLTIQCQVDSQVTMMFWYRQQPGQSLTLIATANQGSEATYESGFVIDKFPISRPNLTFSTLTVSNMSPEDSSIYLCSVSAGGFARETQYFGPGTRLLVL.

This clonotype was recorded many times. The CDR3 region has the DNA TGTGCCAGCAGACTTCGACAGGGGGCAGGAGAGACCCAGTACTTC. Protein sequence: CASRLRQGAGETQYF. This sequence joins TRBV7-9 and TRBJ2-5; 10 bases match TRBD1. This CDR3 contains 15 residues. V gave up 6 bases and J gave up 4 bases; unmatched junction bases: 8. Germline V gene sequence: CDR1 SEHNR, CDR2 FQNEAQ (reference sequence). The whole variable domain, remainder taken from reference TRBV7-9 and TRBJ2-5, is DTGVSQNPRHKITKRGQNVTFRCDPISEHNRLYWYRQTLGQGPEFLTYFQNEAQLEKSRLLSDRFSAERPKGSFSTLEIQRTEQGDSAMYLCASRLRQGAGETQYFGPGTRLLVL.

The chain links TRBV4-1 to TRBJ2-5; 10 bases are shared with TRBD2. CDR3 length: 16 amino acids. CDR1 is MGHRA, CDR2 YSYEKL, per germline. V lost 0 bases, J lost 3 bases, and 4 bases stayed unmatched. CDR3 in amino acids: CASSQEVGLAEETQYF. The DNA for the CDR3 is TGCGCCAGCAGCCAAGAAGTAGGACTAGCGGAAGAGACCCAGTACTTC.

This clonotype has ten or more counts. The chain links TRBV7-9 to TRBJ2-5; 10 bases match TRBD1. There are 15 residues in the CDR3. V was pared by 8 bases and J by 5 bases, with 11 bases of the junction left unmatched. The V gene's germline CDR1 is SEHNR and CDR2 FQNEAQ (reference sequence). This chain's CDR3 is CASSPGTGVLETQYF. The CDR3 DNA sequence: TGTGCCAGCTCGCCCGGGACAGGGGTTCTTGAGACCCAGTACTTC.

This clonotype was seen ten or more times. The V gene is TRBV12-3 or TRBV12-4, the J gene TRBJ2-1, with a possible D match to TRBD2 (6 bases). Deletions cut 6 bases from V and 4 bases from J, with 16 bases between. This CDR3 is built from 15 residues. The CDR3 nucleotides are TGTGCCAGCAGGCGGCGGGACCTGGTGTACAATGAGCAGTTCTTC. Translating gives CASRRRDLVYNEQFF.

This clonotype came up many times. V usage is TRBV12-3 or TRBV12-4 and J usage is TRBJ2-3; 11 nucleotides match TRBD1. CDR3 length equals 15 residues. V trimming: 2 bases; J trimming: 6 bases; junction bases outside the gene matches: 4. The CDR3 DNA follows: TGTGCCAGCAGTTTATGGGGACAGGGGGTGGATACGCAGTATTTT. It encodes CASSLWGQGVDTQYF.

This chain connects TRBV5-1 to TRBJ2-2; 13 bases agree with TRBD2. Germline V gene sequence: CDR1 SGHRS, CDR2 YFSETQ. The CDR3 contains 15 residues. J lost 8 bases, V lost 4 bases, and 5 bases had no gene match. The CDR3 here is CASSKGLAGIGELFF. CDR3 sequence (DNA): TGCGCCAGCAGCAAGGGACTAGCGGGGATAGGGGAGCTGTTTTTT.

The CDR3 loop is CASSLDSSGNTIYF. The DNA of the CDR3 is TGTGCCAGCAGCTTAGACAGCTCTGGAAACACCATATATTTT. This chain uses TRBV7-2 with TRBJ1-3, with D unresolved. The V end was cut by 1 base, the J end by 0 bases, with 4 bases between. Germline CDR1 and CDR2: SGHTA and FQGNSA. There are 14 residues in the CDR3.

The chain carries TRBV6-1 and TRBJ2-7, with D unclear. The germline V gene has CDR1 MNHNS and CDR2 SASEGT. V was pared by 8 bases and J by 4 bases, with 24 bases between. CDR3 length equals 16 residues. In DNA form, the CDR3 reads TGTGCCAGCGGCTTTGGGTCGTTCTTTGCGGATTACGAGCAGTACTTC. Its protein product is CASGFGSFFADYEQYF.

This clonotype was found many times. V gene TRBV5-1 combines with J gene TRBJ1-1; no reliable D call. Trimming removed 0 bases from V and 1 base from J, with 10 bases in between. CDR3 length: 15 residues. Germline CDR1 and CDR2: SGHRS and YFSETQ. CDR3 loop: CASSLAPRSNTEAFF. CDR3 nucleotide sequence: TGCGCCAGCAGCTTGGCCCCCAGATCGAACACTGAAGCTTTCTTT. Filled out from reference TRBV5-1 and TRBJ1-1, the complete variable domain reads KAGVTQTPRYLIKTRGQQVTLSCSPISGHRSVSWYQQTPGQGLQFLFEYFSETQRNKGNFPGRFSGRQFSNSRSEMNVSTLELGDSALYLCASSLAPRSNTEAFFGQGTRLTVV.

This clonotype came up many times. V gene TRBV3-1 combines with J gene TRBJ1-2, with 7 bases identical to TRBD1. V lost 8 bases and J lost 0; bases outside the gene matches: 3. The CDR3 spans 13 residues. In germline, CDR1 is LGHDT, CDR2 YNNKEL (reference sequence). The CDR3 here is CASGQEANYGYTF. The CDR3 DNA sequence: TGTGCCAGCGGACAGGAGGCTAACTATGGCTACACCTTC.

The chain has TRBV10-2 and TRBJ2-1, with TRBD2 matching 8 bases. The V segment lost 11 bases and the J segment 9 bases; nucleotides outside the gene matches: 3. Germline values: CDR1 WSHSY, CDR2 SAAADI. CDR3 length: 10 residues. DNA for the CDR3: TGCGCCTCCGGGGGGGGTGAGCAGTTCTTC. It specifies CASGGGEQFF.

The rearrangement links TRBV12-3 or TRBV12-4 to TRBJ1-1; TRBD1 is a possible D gene (5 bases). V dropped 5 bases and J dropped 8 bases, with 12 bases sitting between them. This CDR3 is built from 12 residues. The CDR3, as DNA: TGTGCCAGCAGTCCAATGGACAAGGAAGCTTTCTTT. Protein product: CASSPMDKEAFF.

The chain joins TRBV9 to TRBJ2-5; TRBD2 matches at 10 bases. Trimming removed 0 bases from V and 5 bases from J; junction bases left unmatched: 1. The CDR3 totals 14 residues. CDR1 is SGDLS, CDR2 YYNGEE, per germline. The CDR3 bases are TGTGCCAGCAGCGTAGATAGCGGGAGGGAGACCCAGTACTTC. It is translated as CASSVDSGRETQYF.